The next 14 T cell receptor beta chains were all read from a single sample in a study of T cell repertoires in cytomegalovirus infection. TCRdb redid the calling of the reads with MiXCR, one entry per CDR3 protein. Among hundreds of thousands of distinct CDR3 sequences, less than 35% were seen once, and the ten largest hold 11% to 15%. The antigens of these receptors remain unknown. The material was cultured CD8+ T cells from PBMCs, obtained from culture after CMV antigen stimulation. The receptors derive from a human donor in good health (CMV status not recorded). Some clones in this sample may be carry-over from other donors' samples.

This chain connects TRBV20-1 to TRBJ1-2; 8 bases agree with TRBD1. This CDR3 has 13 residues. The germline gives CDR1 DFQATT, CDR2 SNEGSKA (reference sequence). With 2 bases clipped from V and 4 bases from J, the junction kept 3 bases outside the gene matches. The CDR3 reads CSARQQGGYGYTF. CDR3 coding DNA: TGCAGTGCTAGACAACAGGGGGGCTATGGCTACACCTTC.

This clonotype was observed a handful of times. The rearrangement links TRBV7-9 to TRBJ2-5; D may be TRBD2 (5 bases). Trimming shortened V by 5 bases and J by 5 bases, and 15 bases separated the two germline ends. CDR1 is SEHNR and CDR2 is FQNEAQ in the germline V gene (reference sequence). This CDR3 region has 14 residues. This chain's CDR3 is CASSRRMGLETQYF. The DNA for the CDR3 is TGTGCCAGCAGCCGGAGGATGGGGTTGGAGACCCAGTACTTC.

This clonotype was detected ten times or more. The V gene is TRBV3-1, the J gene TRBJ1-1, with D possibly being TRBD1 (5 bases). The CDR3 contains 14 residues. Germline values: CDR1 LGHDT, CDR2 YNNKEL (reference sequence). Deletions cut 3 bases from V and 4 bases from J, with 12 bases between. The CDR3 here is CASSQDQGGTEAFF. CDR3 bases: TGTGCCAGCAGCCAGGATCAGGGAGGCACTGAAGCTTTCTTT.

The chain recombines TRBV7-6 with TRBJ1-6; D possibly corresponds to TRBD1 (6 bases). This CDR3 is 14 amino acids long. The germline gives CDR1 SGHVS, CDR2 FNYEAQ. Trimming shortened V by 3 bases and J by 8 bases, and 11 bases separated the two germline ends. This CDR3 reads CASSLKGGDSPLHF. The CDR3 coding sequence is TGTGCCAGCAGCTTGAAAGGGGGGGATTCACCCCTCCACTTT. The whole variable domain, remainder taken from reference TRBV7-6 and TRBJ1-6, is GAGVSQSPRYKVTKRGQDVALRCDPISGHVSLYWYRQALGQGPEFLTYFNYEAQQDKSGLPNDRFSAERPEGSISTLTIQRTEQRDSAMYRCASSLKGGDSPLHFGNGTRLTVT.

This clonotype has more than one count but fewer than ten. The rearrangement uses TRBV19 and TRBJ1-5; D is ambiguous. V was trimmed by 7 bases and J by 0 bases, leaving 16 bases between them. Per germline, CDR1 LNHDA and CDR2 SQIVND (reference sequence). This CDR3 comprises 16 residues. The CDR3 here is CASMNQILDSNQPQHF. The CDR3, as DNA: TGTGCCAGTATGAACCAAATTTTAGATAGCAATCAGCCCCAGCATTTT. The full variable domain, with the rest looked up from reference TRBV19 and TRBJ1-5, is DGGITQSPKYLFRKEGQNVTLSCEQNLNHDAMYWYRQDPGQGLRLIYYSQIVNDFQKGDIAEGYSVSREKKESFPLTVTSAQKNPTAFYLCASMNQILDSNQPQHFGDGTRLSIL.

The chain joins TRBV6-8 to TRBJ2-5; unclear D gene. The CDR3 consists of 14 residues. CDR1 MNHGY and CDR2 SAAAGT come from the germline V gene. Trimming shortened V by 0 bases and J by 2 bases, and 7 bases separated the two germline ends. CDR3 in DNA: TGTGCCAGCAGTTACTCCCTAATTCAAGAGACCCAGTACTTC. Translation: CASSYSLIQETQYF.

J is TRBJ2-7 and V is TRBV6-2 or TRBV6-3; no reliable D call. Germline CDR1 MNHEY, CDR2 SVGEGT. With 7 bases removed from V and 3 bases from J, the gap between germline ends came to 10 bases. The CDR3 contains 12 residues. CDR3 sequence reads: CASTPDGYEQYV. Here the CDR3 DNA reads TGTGCCAGCACCCCAGACGGCTACGAGCAGTACGTC.

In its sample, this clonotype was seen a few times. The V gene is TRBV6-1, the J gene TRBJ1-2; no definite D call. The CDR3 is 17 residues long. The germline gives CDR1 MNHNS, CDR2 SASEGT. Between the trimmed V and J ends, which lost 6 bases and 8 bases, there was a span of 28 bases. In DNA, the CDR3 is TGTGCCAGCAGGGGATCGGTCTCCAAACCCATTTTATGGGGCTACACCTTC. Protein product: CASRGSVSKPILWGYTF.

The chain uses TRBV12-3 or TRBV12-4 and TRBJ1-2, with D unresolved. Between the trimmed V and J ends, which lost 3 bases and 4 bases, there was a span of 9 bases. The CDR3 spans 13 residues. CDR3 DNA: TGTGCCAGCAGTTTGCAGGTAGCCTATGGCTACACCTTC. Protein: CASSLQVAYGYTF.

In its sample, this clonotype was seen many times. The CDR3 region has the DNA TGTGCCAGCAGCTTTTCTTGGGCAACTAATGAAAAACTGTTTTTT. The encoded protein is CASSFSWATNEKLFF. The V call is TRBV7-2, the J call TRBJ1-4; D is unclear. Trimming shortened V by 3 bases and J by 0 bases, and 8 bases separated the two germline ends. CDR3 length equals 15 residues. CDR1 and CDR2 from the germline V gene are SGHTA and FQGNSA.

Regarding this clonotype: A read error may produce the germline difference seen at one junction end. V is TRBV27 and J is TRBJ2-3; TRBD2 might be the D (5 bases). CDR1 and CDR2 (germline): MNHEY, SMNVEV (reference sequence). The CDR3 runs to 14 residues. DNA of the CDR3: TGTGCCAGCTGTTTCGGGCTAGCCGTAGATACGCAGTATTTT. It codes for CASCFGLAVDTQYF.

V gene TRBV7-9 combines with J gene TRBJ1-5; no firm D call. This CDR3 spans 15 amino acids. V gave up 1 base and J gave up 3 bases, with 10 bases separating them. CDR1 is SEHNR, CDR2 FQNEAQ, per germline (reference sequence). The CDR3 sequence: CASSLDASDNQPQHF. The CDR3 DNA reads TGTGCCAGCAGCTTAGACGCGTCGGACAATCAGCCCCAGCATTTT.

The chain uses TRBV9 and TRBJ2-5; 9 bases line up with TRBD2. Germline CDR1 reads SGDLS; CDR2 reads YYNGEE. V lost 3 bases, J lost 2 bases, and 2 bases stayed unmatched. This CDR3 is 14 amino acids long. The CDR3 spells CASSGGGAQETQYF. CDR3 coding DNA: TGTGCCAGCAGCGGCGGGGGGGCACAAGAGACCCAGTACTTC.

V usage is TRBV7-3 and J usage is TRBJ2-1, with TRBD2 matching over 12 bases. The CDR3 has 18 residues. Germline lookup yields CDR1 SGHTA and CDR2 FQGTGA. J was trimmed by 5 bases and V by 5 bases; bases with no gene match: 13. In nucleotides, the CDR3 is TGTGCCAGCAGCCCCGGGCGCCTAGCGGGGGGGCCGGACAATGAGCAGTTCTTC. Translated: CASSPGRLAGGPDNEQFF. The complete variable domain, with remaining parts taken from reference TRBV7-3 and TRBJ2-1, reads GAGVSQTPSNKVTEKGKYVELRCDPISGHTALYWYRQSLGQGPEFLIYFQGTGAADDSGLPNDRFFAVRPEGSVSTLKIQRTERGDSAVYLCASSPGRLAGGPDNEQFFGPGTRLTVL.